The following is a T cell receptor (beta chain) sequence with its context. What this receptor recognizes is not known. Base qualities are missing; no much larger clone stands one base away. This entry comes from a study of blood T cell repertoires in COVID-19 (dated by TCRdb to between 2020 and 2021). At the level of the whole study: The collaborator samples originated in the United States, Italy and Spain and spanned the acute and convalescent phases of COVID-19. The prospective study material was composed of cDNA or gDNA derived from T cells, B-cell-depleted T cells, or PBMCs. HLA class I and class II types, where available, came from metadata supplied by the sample provider rather than from assay-based typing. The sample metadata nearly always contained a de-identified subject ID, COVID-19 status, age in years and sex. The repertoires were made available in a free public database intended to serve as a resource for research on the immune response to SARS-CoV-2. Samples came from the ongoing ImmuneRACE study (first 160 participants) plus 1,254 subjects from 6 global collaborators. The dataset comprised deeply sampled blood TCRbeta repertoires from subjects exposed to, actively infected with, or recovered from COVID-19.

The immunoSEQ Assay, a bias-controlled multiplex PCR, was used to amplify TCRbeta CDR3 regions from genomic DNA. On the authors' methods: The number of nucleated cells in each sample was estimated by amplification of reference gene primers within the assay. Sequence reads were collapsed and filtered to measure the absolute abundance of every unique TCRbeta CDR3 rearrangement. For each sample, productive Simpson clonality was calculated as the square root of Simpson's diversity index over productive rearrangements. What TCRdb holds here is the immuneACCESS table cut down to in-frame rearrangements. Part of the clones is not present; checked against another copy, under half of the missing clones reflect an unresolved V gene, and the others are unexplained. Clone size and the V and J calls come from that table; the DNA yielded D and trimming. The sample contains 350,000 to 450,000 clones, 70% to 90% of them found a single time. The ten most abundant clones make up 3% of the sample.

CDR1 SGHDT and CDR2 YYEEEE were looked up in the germline V gene. V gives up 0 bases and J gives up 7 bases, and the segment between their germline ends measures 14 bases. Including the terminal cysteine and phenylalanine, the CDR3 comprises 14 residues. Only the CDR3 DNA stays, 42 bases, in frame from base 1. Each collaborating institution followed its own protocols to collect whole blood in K2EDTA tubes. Collaborator samples were shipped for TCRbeta analysis as frozen whole blood, isolated PBMCs, or DNA extracted from either sample type. The study at large found these results: Clinical and demographic metadata were provided uncurated, with the amount varying by source and participant.

The rearrangement combines TRBV5-6 with TRBJ2-7; the best D guess is TRBD2, with 6 bases matching. This clonotype was sampled from a human donor in a cohort sampled during active COVID-19. Material for sequencing was peripheral blood. The DNA sequence reads TGTGCCAGCAGCTTGGGGCTAGCGCCTGGTGAGCAGTACTTC. The translation is CASSLGLAPGEQYF.